Listed here is a single T cell receptor beta chain. Germline CDR1 is DFQATT and CDR2 is SNEGSKA (reference sequence). Trimming removed 1 base from V and 3 bases from J, with 13 bases in between. This CDR3 has 14 residues. This record comes from a study of early T cells in non-severe SARS-CoV-2 infection. A single record per CDR3 protein comes from TCRdb applying MiXCR to the 5' RACE reads. The data hold tens of thousands of distinct CDR3 sequences, with more than 15% observed a single time. The TCR sequence derives from an adult who was a healthcare worker with PCR-confirmed SARS-CoV-2 infection or an uninfected control (not recorded which). The specimen comprised whole blood, sampled at baseline. The chain uses TRBV20-1 and TRBJ2-7; tentatively, D is TRBD1 (6 bases). Here the CDR3 reads CSARVQGSVYEQYF. In DNA, the CDR3 is TGCAGTGCTAGAGTGCAGGGGAGTGTCTACGAGCAGTACTTC.